This T cell receptor (beta chain) was sequenced during a study of T-cell memory formation after mild COVID-19. The overall study: TCR clusters were largely donor specific. General study points: Pre-infection memory harbored some responding clones, suggesting cross-reactive memory joined. Researchers report contracting CD4+ clones mostly in CM and EM, with CD8+ clones in EMRA.

With respect to this clonotype: What it binds is unknown.

5'RACE with constant-segment primers built TCRalpha and TCRbeta cDNA libraries with UMIs. A single record per CDR3 protein comes from TCRdb applying MiXCR to the 5' RACE reads. The sample consists of about 260,000 distinct CDR3 sequences, over 15% of them appearing once. CDR1 and CDR2 from the germline V gene are SGDLS and YYNGEE. Trimming left V 0 bases short and J 8 bases short, with 14 bases between. This CDR3 spans 15 amino acids. The clonotype was recovered from a man aged 18 to 35 who had mild COVID-19 (a few samples of this study predate the infection). Cell type and time point are not known. The J gene is TRBJ1-4, the V gene TRBV9, with D possibly TRBD1 on 5 matching bases. The specimen sequenced was PBMCs or a T cell subset sorted from them (not recorded which). The CDR3 is CASSVEGTGKEKLFF. CDR3 bases: TGTGCCAGCAGCGTAGAGGGGACCGGGAAAGAAAAACTGTTTTTT. The full variable domain, in which reference TRBV9 and TRBJ1-4 provide the parts outside the CDR3, is DSGVTQTPKHLITATGQRVTLRCSPRSGDLSVYWYQQSLDQGLQFLIQYYNGEERAKGNILERFSAQQFPDLHSELNLSSLELGDSALYFCASSVEGTGKEKLFFGSGTQLSVL.